One and the same sample provided the 25 T cell receptor beta chains below, sequenced in a study of T cell responses to AZD1222 COVID-19 vaccine (dated by TCRdb to about 2021). Reading the label with the study, this specimen's time point is: baseline before first vaccination. The library was built by means of the immunoSEQ multiplex PCR assay. The immuneACCESS repertoire file appears here via TCRdb, limited to in-frame rearrangements. These files lack a portion of the clones; in checked studies, under half of the deficit traces to unresolved V genes, and the cause of the others is not known. This sample is represented by around 50,000 clones; 70% to 90% of them were singletons. 15% to 20% of the sample is in the top ten clones. This material consisted of peripheral blood, taken on day 0 of AZD1222 vaccination. The source is an adult in good health.

V is TRBV9 and J is TRBJ1-4; TRBD1 agrees at 11 bases. The germline V gene encodes CDR1 SGDLS and CDR2 YYNGEE. J was trimmed by 6 bases and V by 3 bases; bases with no gene match: 4. This CDR3 region has 15 residues. CDR3 coding DNA: TGTGCCAGCAGCGCACCGGGACAGGGGGATGAAAAACTGTTTTTT. Its translation: CASSAPGQGDEKLFF.

The chain uses TRBV28 and TRBJ2-2; D is uncertain. This CDR3 comprises 13 residues. Germline V gene data show CDR1 as MDHEN and CDR2 as SYDVKM. V was trimmed by 7 bases and J by 1 base, leaving 7 bases between them. CDR3 sequence reads: CASTFGNTGELFF. DNA for the CDR3: TGTGCCAGCACGTTCGGGAACACCGGGGAGCTGTTTTTT.

The gene calls are TRBV7-2 and TRBJ2-5; D unresolved. Germline values: CDR1 SGHTA, CDR2 FQGNSA. V lost 6 bases and J lost 1, with 12 bases in between. The CDR3 is 14 amino acids. CDR3 sequence (DNA): TGTGCCAGCAGTCCGGACCGGCTCCAAGAGACCCAGTACTTC. Its protein is CASSPDRLQETQYF.

The V and J genes are TRBV27 and TRBJ1-1, with D unclear. There are 14 residues in the CDR3. CDR1 is MNHEY and CDR2 is SMNVEV in the germline V gene (reference sequence). The V and J ends lost 4 bases and 0 bases respectively, with 9 bases between them. CDR3 bases: TGTGCCAGCAGTTGGGCAATGATGAACACTGAAGCTTTCTTT. Translation: CASSWAMMNTEAFF.

The chain employs TRBV28 and TRBJ1-5; D perhaps matches TRBD1 (6 bases). The V end lost 8 bases, the J end lost 7 bases, and 12 bases lay between the germline ends. The CDR3 consists of 12 residues. Germline CDR1 MDHEN, CDR2 SYDVKM. The chain's CDR3 is CASGGARQPQHF. In DNA, the CDR3 is TGTGCCAGCGGGGGGGCAAGACAGCCCCAGCATTTT.

This clone was seen only a few times. The genes are TRBV28 and TRBJ2-7, with 8 bases lining up with TRBD2. After removal of 6 bases from V and 1 base from J, the junction contained 8 bases not matched to a gene. The CDR3 totals 15 residues. Germline V gene data show CDR1 as MDHEN and CDR2 as SYDVKM. Here the CDR3 reads CASSLGGVLSYEQYF. The CDR3 DNA is TGTGCCAGCAGCCTCGGGGGGGTTCTTTCCTACGAGCAGTACTTC.

The gene calls are TRBV9 and TRBJ2-5; possible D gene TRBD2, 5 bases. Germline CDR1 is SGDLS and CDR2 is YYNGEE. V gave up 0 bases and J gave up 4 bases, with 13 bases separating them. This CDR3 is built from 15 residues. CDR3 loop: CASSVVGGRGETQYF. In DNA, the CDR3 is TGTGCCAGCAGCGTAGTAGGCGGACGGGGAGAGACCCAGTACTTC.

The rearrangement uses TRBV2 and TRBJ2-5; 11 bases match TRBD2. Germline trimming cut 1 base from V and 4 bases from J; bases unmatched to any gene: 17. CDR3 size: 20 residues. Germline assignment: CDR1 SNHLY and CDR2 FYNNEI. CDR3 region: CASSEDPTSGSRENVETQYF. The CDR3 coding sequence is TGTGCCAGCAGTGAAGACCCCACTAGCGGGAGTAGAGAGAATGTAGAGACCCAGTACTTC.

The chain uses TRBV4-3 and TRBJ1-1, with D maybe TRBD1 (5 bases). The length of the CDR3 is 15 residues. The germline V and J ends were trimmed by 3 bases and 4 bases, with 15 bases remaining between them. Germline CDR1 LGHNA, CDR2 YSLEER. The CDR3 sequence: CASSHIPGPGTEAFF. The CDR3 coding sequence is TGCGCCAGCAGCCACATACCAGGGCCCGGCACTGAAGCTTTCTTT.

The rearrangement uses TRBV5-6 and TRBJ2-3; 8 bases are a match to TRBD2. This CDR3 is built from 18 residues. CDR1 is SGHDT, CDR2 YYEEEE, per germline. V lost 1 base and J lost 7; bases outside the gene matches: 17. The CDR3 protein is CASSLRSKPGLVPYTQYF. CDR3 nucleotides: TGTGCCAGCAGCTTGAGATCGAAACCGGGACTAGTCCCTTATACGCAGTATTTT.

This clone was found once. The V and J genes are TRBV3-1 (or the pseudogene TRBV3-2) and TRBJ1-2; 8 bases fit TRBD1. This CDR3 is 12 amino acids long. Germline trimming cut 6 bases from V and 6 bases from J; bases unmatched to any gene: 3. Germline V gene lookup returns CDR1 LGHDT and CDR2 YNNKEL (reference sequence). CDR3 DNA sequence: TGTGCCAGCAGTTACAGGGGGGATGGCTACACCTTC. The encoded protein is CASSYRGDGYTF.

J is TRBJ1-2 and V is TRBV4-2, with D possibly matching TRBD1 (6 bases). Trimming stripped 0 bases from V and 4 bases from J, with 15 bases between. The CDR3 has 16 residues. Germline CDR1 and CDR2: LGHNA and YNFKEQ. The CDR3 spells CASSQDLGQGLYGYTF. Written as DNA, the CDR3 is TGTGCCAGCAGCCAAGATCTGGGGCAGGGGCTCTATGGCTACACCTTC.

This clone is a singleton in its sample. V is TRBV4-1 and J is TRBJ2-6; D gene unclear. Germline loops: CDR1 MGHRA, CDR2 YSYEKL. Trimming took off 4 bases at V and 1 base at J, with 5 bases between the two ends. CDR3 length: 14 amino acids. CDR3 region: CASSPGSGANVLTF. The DNA for the CDR3 is TGCGCCAGCAGCCCAGGTTCTGGGGCCAACGTCCTGACTTTC.

This sequence joins TRBV6-5 and TRBJ1-6; D not certain. V gave up 0 bases and J gave up 10 bases, with 7 bases separating them. The CDR3 totals 13 residues. CDR1 is MNHEY, CDR2 SVGAGI, per germline. The CDR3 DNA reads as TGTGCCAGCAGTTACTCCTTCGAATCACCCCTCCACTTT. Protein product: CASSYSFESPLHF.

This sequence joins TRBV6-5 and TRBJ2-2, with TRBD1 identical over 11 bases. CDR3 length: 13 amino acids. CDR1 and CDR2 (germline): MNHEY, SVGAGI. V was clipped by 11 bases and J by 5 bases; unmatched bases: 4. The CDR3 spells CAGQGARTGELFF. The CDR3 DNA sequence: TGTGCCGGACAGGGGGCGCGAACCGGGGAGCTGTTTTTT.

The genes are TRBV30 and TRBJ1-6; D not certain. Germline CDR1 GTSNPN, CDR2 SVGIG (reference sequence). Trimming cost V 0 bases and J 7 bases, with 13 bases left between them. This CDR3 has 15 amino acids. The CDR3 coding sequence is TGTGCCTGGAGTGTACTAGATACGGGAAATTCACCCCTCCACTTT. Protein sequence: CAWSVLDTGNSPLHF.

The rearrangement joins TRBV30 to TRBJ1-6, with a weak D call TRBD1 (6 bases). The CDR3 spans 13 residues. Germline values: CDR1 GTSNPN, CDR2 SVGIG (reference sequence). Deletions cut 3 bases from V and 4 bases from J, with 7 bases between. The CDR3 protein is CAWSGQYNSPLHF. CDR3 in DNA: TGTGCCTGGAGCGGACAGTATAATTCACCCCTCCACTTT.

The gene calls are TRBV2 and TRBJ2-2; 8 nucleotides match TRBD2. The junction had 0 bases not matched to a gene; V was cut back by 0 bases and J by 6 bases. This CDR3 comprises 14 residues. Germline V gene sequence: CDR1 SNHLY, CDR2 FYNNEI. CDR3 loop: CASSEATSAGELFF. Here the CDR3 DNA reads TGTGCCAGCAGTGAAGCGACTAGCGCCGGGGAGCTGTTTTTT.

This chain joins TRBV7-6 and TRBJ2-5, with TRBD1 matching over 8 bases. The CDR3 is 19 residues long. Germline CDR1 and CDR2: SGHVS and FNYEAQ. The V and J ends lost 5 bases and 4 bases, in that order; junction bases with no gene match: 21. For the CDR3, the DNA is TGTGCCAGCAGCCAAGGCCTCGGGCCGGGACAGGAAGAAAGAGAGACCCAGTACTTC. The encoded protein is CASSQGLGPGQEERETQYF.

This clone appeared once. This chain connects TRBV2 to TRBJ2-1; D is uncertain. Germline CDR1 SNHLY, CDR2 FYNNEI. V was trimmed by 2 bases and J by 0 bases, leaving 5 bases between them. The CDR3 runs 14 residues. Here the CDR3 reads CASSELRSYNEQFF. The DNA of the CDR3 is TGTGCCAGCAGTGAACTCCGCTCCTACAATGAGCAGTTCTTC.

The chain combines TRBV4-1 with TRBJ2-7; D unresolved. Per the germline V gene, CDR1 is MGHRA and CDR2 is YSYEKL. With 4 bases removed from V and 0 bases from J, the gap between germline ends came to 19 bases. The CDR3 has 17 residues. The CDR3 DNA reads TGCGCCAGCAGCCCGTTATTAGGGATAATGAGCTCCTACGAGCAGTACTTC. This gives the protein CASSPLLGIMSSYEQYF.

The rearrangement joins TRBV9 to TRBJ1-4; D gene unclear. The CDR3 loop spans 15 amino acids. Germline V gives CDR1 SGDLS, CDR2 YYNGEE. V shed 0 bases and J shed 7 bases, with 13 bases lying between them. As DNA, the CDR3 is TGTGCCAGCAGCGTAGCCCGGGGATTGGGTGAAAAACTGTTTTTT. This gives the protein CASSVARGLGEKLFF.

The chain combines TRBV10-3 with TRBJ1-2, with 9 bases that match TRBD1. CDR1 and CDR2 from the germline V gene are ENHRY and SYGVKD. V was pared by 11 bases and J by 4 bases, with 8 bases of the junction left unmatched. The CDR3 is made up of 13 amino acids. The chain's CDR3 is CAAQTGGIYGYTF. The CDR3 DNA follows: TGTGCCGCCCAGACAGGGGGTATCTATGGCTACACCTTC.

This clone was observed a single time. J is TRBJ1-3 and V is TRBV19; no clear D. The germline V and J ends were trimmed by 8 bases and 0 bases, with 17 bases remaining between them. The CDR3 is 16 residues long. The germline V gene encodes CDR1 LNHDA and CDR2 SQIVND (reference sequence). The CDR3 sequence: CASAGADPISGNTIYF. CDR3 coding DNA: TGTGCCAGTGCGGGAGCTGATCCCATCTCTGGAAACACCATATATTTT.

In this sample, this clone turned up once. The CDR3 coding sequence is TGTGCCAGCAGTTCCTCAGACAGCGGGAACACCGGGGAGCTGTTTTTT. It codes for CASSSSDSGNTGELFF. This chain uses TRBV6-5 with TRBJ2-2; D might be TRBD1 or TRBD2, each matching 5 bases. CDR1 is MNHEY, CDR2 SVGAGI, per germline. The CDR3 loop spans 16 amino acids. With 4 bases removed from V and 1 base from J, the gap between germline ends came to 13 bases.